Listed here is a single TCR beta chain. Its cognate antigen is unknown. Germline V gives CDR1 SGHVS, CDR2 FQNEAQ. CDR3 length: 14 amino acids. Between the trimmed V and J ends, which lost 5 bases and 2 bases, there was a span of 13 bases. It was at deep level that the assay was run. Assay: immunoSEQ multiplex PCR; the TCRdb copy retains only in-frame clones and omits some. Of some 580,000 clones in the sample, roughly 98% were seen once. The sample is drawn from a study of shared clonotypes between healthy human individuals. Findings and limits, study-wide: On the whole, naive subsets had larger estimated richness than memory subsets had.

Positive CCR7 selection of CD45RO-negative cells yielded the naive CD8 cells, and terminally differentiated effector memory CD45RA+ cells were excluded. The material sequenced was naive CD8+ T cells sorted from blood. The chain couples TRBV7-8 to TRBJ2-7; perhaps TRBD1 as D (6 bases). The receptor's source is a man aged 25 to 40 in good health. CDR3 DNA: TGTGCCAGCAGCCCCGGACAGAACCCCTACGAGCAGTACTTC. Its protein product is CASSPGQNPYEQYF. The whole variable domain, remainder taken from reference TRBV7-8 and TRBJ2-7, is GAGVSQSPRYKVAKRGQDVALRCDPISGHVSLFWYQQALGQGPEFLTYFQNEAQLDKSGLPSDRFFAERPEGSVSTLKIQRTQQEDSAVYLCASSPGQNPYEQYFGPGTRLTVT.